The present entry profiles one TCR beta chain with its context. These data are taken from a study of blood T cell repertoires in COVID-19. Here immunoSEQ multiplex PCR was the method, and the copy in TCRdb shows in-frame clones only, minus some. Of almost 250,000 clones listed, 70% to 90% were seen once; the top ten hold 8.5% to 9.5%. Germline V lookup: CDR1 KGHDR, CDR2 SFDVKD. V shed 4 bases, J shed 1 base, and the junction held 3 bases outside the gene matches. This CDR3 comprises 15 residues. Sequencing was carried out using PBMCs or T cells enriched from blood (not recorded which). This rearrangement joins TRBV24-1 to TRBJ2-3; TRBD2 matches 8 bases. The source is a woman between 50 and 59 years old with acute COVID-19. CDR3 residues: CATSEAGARTDTQYF. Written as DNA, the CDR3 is TGTGCCACCAGTGAAGCGGGGGCCCGCACAGATACGCAGTATTTT.